A single sample gave rise to the 18 T cell receptor beta chains below, sequenced in a study of post-analysis software for immune sequencing data. The study, taken as a whole, reports: There were five or six TRBV segments more frequent in patients than controls, and TRBV5-6, TRBV5-1 and TRBV20-1 were among them.

Prepared TCR beta cDNA libraries contained unique molecular identifiers. TCRdb fed the PCR reads into MiXCR, producing one record per CDR3 protein. Found here are 600,000 to 700,000 distinct CDR3 sequences, approximately 60% of them singletons; the top ten hold over 9%. Antigen specificity for these receptors is unknown. Sequenced: blood. These receptors were taken from a girl aged 2 to 9 with multiple sclerosis.

Concerning this clonotype: The junction and the germline gene differ at one end; a read error may be behind it. This chain's CDR3 is CACSSWTGWKEQFF. The CDR3 DNA sequence: TGTGCCTGCAGTTCGTGGACAGGGTGGAAGGAGCAGTTCTTC. The rearrangement uses TRBV6-6 and TRBJ2-1; 8 nucleotides match TRBD1. Looked up from germline, CDR1 is MNHNY and CDR2 is SVGAGI (reference sequence). This CDR3 comprises 14 residues.

This chain uses TRBV12-3 or TRBV12-4 with TRBJ1-2; D possibly corresponds to TRBD1 (5 bases). The CDR3 has 12 amino acids. Trimming cost V 4 bases and J 8 bases, with 11 bases left between them. The CDR3 sequence is CASSSEGNGYTF. CDR3 nucleotides: TGTGCCAGCAGTTCCGAGGGGAACGGCTACACCTTC.

V and J are TRBV20-1 and TRBJ2-3; D perhaps matches TRBD2 (6 bases). The CDR3 is 13 residues long. The V end lost 3 bases, the J end lost 2 bases, and 9 bases lay between the germline ends. The germline V gene has CDR1 DFQATT and CDR2 SNEGSKA (reference sequence). The CDR3 nucleotides read TGCAGTGCTAGGCGGGGTAACACAGATACGCAGTATTTT. Translated: CSARRGNTDTQYF.

The table lists this clonotype with a few counts. The chain recombines TRBV6-2 or TRBV6-3 with TRBJ1-5; D unclear. CDR1 is MNHEY, CDR2 SVGEGT, per germline. Trimming pared 1 base from V and 0 bases from J, leaving 7 bases between. The CDR3 is 15 amino acids. The CDR3 spells CASSYFLDSNQPQHF. DNA of the CDR3: TGTGCCAGCAGTTACTTCTTGGATAGCAATCAGCCCCAGCATTTT.

This chain uses TRBV20-1 with TRBJ1-1; unclear D gene. Germline V lookup: CDR1 DFQATT, CDR2 SNEGSKA (reference sequence). This CDR3 comprises 13 residues. The germline V and J ends were trimmed by 0 bases and 3 bases, with 8 bases remaining between them. The CDR3 nucleotides read TGCAGTGCTAGAGATTGGGCGGACACTGAAGCTTTCTTT. Its translation is CSARDWADTEAFF.

This chain connects TRBV6-5 to TRBJ2-5, with D perhaps TRBD2 (6 bases). The V and J ends lost 0 bases and 1 base respectively, with 9 bases between them. The germline V gene encodes CDR1 MNHEY and CDR2 SVGAGI. The CDR3 loop spans 15 amino acids. The CDR3 DNA reads TGTGCCAGCAGTTACTCGACGGGAGTCCAAGAGACCCAGTACTTC. Translation gives CASSYSTGVQETQYF.

The rearrangement uses TRBV7-8 and TRBJ1-5; no definite D call. The CDR3 contains 16 residues. The germline V gene encodes CDR1 SGHVS and CDR2 FQNEAQ. Trimming shortened V by 1 base and J by 5 bases, and 15 bases separated the two germline ends. In DNA, the CDR3 is TGTGCCAGCAGCTTAGGGTACAGCCAAGACTATCAGCCCCAGCATTTT. Translating gives CASSLGYSQDYQPQHF.

The chain links TRBV7-2 to TRBJ1-2; D not resolved. V was clipped by 3 bases and J by 7 bases, with 21 bases between them. The CDR3 has 16 residues. From germline, CDR1 is SGHTA and CDR2 FQGNSA. The CDR3 sequence: CASSFRTVFEASGYTF. CDR3 sequence (DNA): TGTGCCAGCAGCTTTCGTACGGTTTTTGAAGCGAGTGGCTACACCTTC.

The V gene is TRBV29-1, the J gene TRBJ2-7, with D tentatively TRBD2 (5 bases). Trimming cost V 4 bases and J 0 bases, with 10 bases left between them. CDR1 SQVTM and CDR2 ANQGSEA come from the germline V gene. The CDR3 covers 13 residues. For the CDR3, the DNA is TGCAGCGTTGTTGGGGAGAGCTCCTACGAGCAGTACTTC. It specifies CSVVGESSYEQYF.

The chain links TRBV7-8 to TRBJ2-7, with 11 bases fitting TRBD1. The end of the DNA is better explained by TRBJ2-5, so the J call may be wrong. Germline V gene lookup returns CDR1 SGHVS and CDR2 FQNEAQ. The CDR3 covers 16 residues. The CDR3 reads CASSSMGDRGRETQYF. CDR3 sequence (DNA): TGTGCCAGCAGCTCAATGGGGGACAGGGGGAGGGAGACCCAGTACTTC.

The V and J genes are TRBV29-1 and TRBJ2-6; D ambiguous. V lost 4 bases, J lost 0 bases, and 4 bases lay in between. The CDR3 length is 13 residues. The V gene's germline CDR1 is SQVTM and CDR2 ANQGSEA. The CDR3 DNA reads TGCAGCGTTGGGTCCTCTGGGGCCAACGTCCTGACTTTC. It codes for CSVGSSGANVLTF.

J is TRBJ2-3 and V is TRBV9, with TRBD2 identical over 14 bases. Germline V gene data show CDR1 as SGDLS and CDR2 as YYNGEE. There are 19 residues in the CDR3. J gave up 2 bases and V 2 bases, and 10 bases lay outside the gene matches. DNA of the CDR3: TGTGCCAGCAGCGTTGGACTAGCGGGGGGCTCTATCCACACAGATACGCAGTATTTT. This gives the protein CASSVGLAGGSIHTDTQYF. The full variable domain, completed using reference TRBV9 and TRBJ2-3, is DSGVTQTPKHLITATGQRVTLRCSPRSGDLSVYWYQQSLDQGLQFLIQYYNGEERAKGNILERFSAQQFPDLHSELNLSSLELGDSALYFCASSVGLAGGSIHTDTQYFGPGTRLTVL.

The gene calls are TRBV7-9 and TRBJ2-1; TRBD2 matches 9 bases. V was clipped by 5 bases and J by 0 bases; unmatched bases: 8. CDR1 and CDR2 (germline): SEHNR, FQNEAQ (reference sequence). The CDR3 totals 17 residues. The CDR3 DNA reads as TGTGCCAGCAGCAGTCGGACTAGCGACCGCTCCTACAATGAGCAGTTCTTC. Amino acid sequence: CASSSRTSDRSYNEQFF.

This chain uses TRBV7-2 with TRBJ2-1; TRBD2 might be the D (6 bases). Looked up from germline, CDR1 is SGHTA and CDR2 is FQGNSA. V was trimmed by 3 bases and J by 6 bases, leaving 18 bases between them. This CDR3 is built from 16 residues. The DNA for the CDR3 is TGTGCCAGCAGCTTCCCGGGGGACGGGCTGGGCAATGAGCAGTTCTTC. This gives the protein CASSFPGDGLGNEQFF.

The rearrangement uses TRBV20-1 and TRBJ2-7; 9 bases align to TRBD2. This CDR3 spans 15 amino acids. With 4 bases clipped from V and 3 bases from J, the junction kept 10 bases outside the gene matches. The germline V gene encodes CDR1 DFQATT and CDR2 SNEGSKA (reference sequence). Here the CDR3 reads CSAIALAGGVYEQYF. DNA of the CDR3: TGCAGTGCTATAGCTTTGGCGGGAGGGGTCTACGAGCAGTACTTC.

The chain recombines TRBV6-5 with TRBJ2-1, with D unresolved. V lost 6 bases and J 5 bases, leaving 11 bases between the germline ends. The germline V gene has CDR1 MNHEY and CDR2 SVGAGI. This CDR3 spans 13 amino acids. The CDR3 protein is CASRKTPHNEQFF. CDR3 nucleotides: TGTGCCAGCAGGAAGACCCCGCACAATGAGCAGTTCTTC.

The J gene is TRBJ2-3, the V gene TRBV12-3 or TRBV12-4, with D unclear. The ends were cut back, 7 bases at V and 0 bases at J, with 11 bases in the middle. The CDR3 is 14 residues long. The CDR3 coding sequence is TGTGCCAGCATGTTAGGGCCTAGCACAGATACGCAGTATTTT. Protein: CASMLGPSTDTQYF.

The sample holds a few counts of this clonotype. This chain uses TRBV5-1 with TRBJ1-2; 8 bases line up with TRBD1. This CDR3 has 13 residues. The J segment lost 6 bases and the V segment lost 4 bases, leaving 5 bases of the junction unmatched. In germline, CDR1 is SGHRS, CDR2 YFSETQ. CDR3 nucleotide sequence: TGCGCCAGCAGCCACGACAGGGGAAATGGCTACACCTTC. It yields the protein CASSHDRGNGYTF. Complete variable domain (other parts from reference TRBV5-1 and TRBJ1-2): KAGVTQTPRYLIKTRGQQVTLSCSPISGHRSVSWYQQTPGQGLQFLFEYFSETQRNKGNFPGRFSGRQFSNSRSEMNVSTLELGDSALYLCASSHDRGNGYTFGSGTRLTVV.